Listed below are T cell receptor beta chains from one sample, sequenced in a study of molecular identifiers for immune sequencing clone quantification. One entry per CDR3 protein, called by TCRdb with MiXCR from the PCR reads. This table has about half a million distinct CDR3 sequences, about 25% appearing once. The sample was naive CD8+ T cells from blood, with Jurkat cell RNA spiked in. These receptors were obtained from a human donor in good health. Some libraries in this study had Jurkat cell RNA spiked in. The CDR3 runs from the conserved cysteine through the conserved F or W. The order of the fields is clone size, J gene, V gene, CDR3 protein. Clone size is stated in some rows and not others, as once, few, many or a class when expanded.

clone_size: -; j_call: TRBJ2-4; v_call: TRBV7-6; cdr3_aa: CASSPRLAGGVAKNIQYF
clone_size: -; j_call: TRBJ2-7; v_call: TRBV20-1; cdr3_aa: CSARVRASYEQYF
clone_size: -; j_call: TRBJ2-1; v_call: TRBV7-9; cdr3_aa: CASSIFGEQFF
clone_size: -; j_call: TRBJ2-1; v_call: TRBV9; cdr3_aa: CASSGGPSASYNEQFF
clone_size: -; j_call: TRBJ1-5; v_call: TRBV19; cdr3_aa: CASRTGTRALQPQHF
clone_size: many; j_call: TRBJ2-3; v_call: TRBV6-2/TRBV6-3; cdr3_aa: CASSGDVYGTTDTQYF
clone_size: many; j_call: TRBJ1-1; v_call: TRBV19; cdr3_aa: CASSTGNTEAFF
clone_size: -; j_call: TRBJ2-3; v_call: TRBV5-1; cdr3_aa: CASSPGLAGVPIHLETDTQYF
clone_size: -; j_call: TRBJ2-3; v_call: TRBV6-5; cdr3_aa: CASSYSVIQGLLTDTQYF
clone_size: few; j_call: TRBJ1-1; v_call: TRBV3-1; cdr3_aa: CASRDRAGTEAFF
clone_size: -; j_call: TRBJ2-3; v_call: TRBV4-1; cdr3_aa: CASSTGTSGTDTQYF
clone_size: many; j_call: TRBJ2-3; v_call: TRBV29-1; cdr3_aa: CSVDQDRTQYF
clone_size: few; j_call: TRBJ2-4; v_call: TRBV4-1; cdr3_aa: CASSQQHASRAAKNIQYF
clone_size: -; j_call: TRBJ1-1; v_call: TRBV28; cdr3_aa: CASSSRTGNTEAFF
clone_size: many; j_call: TRBJ1-1; v_call: TRBV5-1; cdr3_aa: CASSLDGREAFF
clone_size: -; j_call: TRBJ2-7; v_call: TRBV10-2; cdr3_aa: CASRDRIYEQYF
clone_size: few; j_call: TRBJ2-7; v_call: TRBV21-1; cdr3_aa: CASSKIGGKRQDRYEQYF
clone_size: many; j_call: TRBJ2-7; v_call: TRBV5-1; cdr3_aa: CASSHPGRSYEQYF
clone_size: -; j_call: TRBJ2-3; v_call: TRBV7-9; cdr3_aa: CASSREARDSPSTDTQYF
clone_size: -; j_call: TRBJ1-2; v_call: TRBV6-5; cdr3_aa: CASSPGPGGVNYGYTF
clone_size: -; j_call: TRBJ1-4; v_call: TRBV29-1; cdr3_aa: CSVALVQNEELLF
clone_size: -; j_call: TRBJ2-3; v_call: TRBV21-1; cdr3_aa: CASSAHRDYTDTQYF
clone_size: few; j_call: TRBJ2-3; v_call: TRBV28; cdr3_aa: CASRETVNTDTQYF
clone_size: -; j_call: TRBJ1-4; v_call: TRBV27; cdr3_aa: CASSLSRGAVNEKLFF
clone_size: -; j_call: TRBJ2-1; v_call: TRBV7-2; cdr3_aa: CASFPLTGSYNEQFF
clone_size: -; j_call: TRBJ2-7; v_call: TRBV7-2; cdr3_aa: CASSLDLMVEQYF
clone_size: -; j_call: TRBJ2-1; v_call: TRBV19; cdr3_aa: CASSITAYNEQFF
clone_size: few; j_call: TRBJ1-4; v_call: TRBV6-1; cdr3_aa: CASTRVLATNEKLFF
clone_size: few; j_call: TRBJ1-2; v_call: TRBV4-3; cdr3_aa: CASSQDATPPYGYTF
clone_size: many; j_call: TRBJ2-2; v_call: TRBV30; cdr3_aa: CAWSWGSNTGELFF
clone_size: few; j_call: TRBJ2-3; v_call: TRBV5-5; cdr3_aa: CASSLEYRADTQYF
clone_size: few; j_call: TRBJ2-5; v_call: TRBV11-2; cdr3_aa: CASSLVRGETQYF
clone_size: -; j_call: TRBJ2-3; v_call: TRBV14; cdr3_aa: CASSQGNGATRTDTQYF
clone_size: -; j_call: TRBJ2-2; v_call: TRBV7-9; cdr3_aa: CASSPGSELFF
clone_size: -; j_call: TRBJ2-7; v_call: TRBV4-2; cdr3_aa: CASSQNKGGRSYEQYF
clone_size: many; j_call: TRBJ1-1; v_call: TRBV28; cdr3_aa: CASRDSLITNTEAFF
clone_size: -; j_call: TRBJ1-6; v_call: TRBV13; cdr3_aa: CASTPTSGAAGSPLHF
clone_size: -; j_call: TRBJ2-7; v_call: TRBV6-2/TRBV6-3; cdr3_aa: CASSYRDYEQYF
clone_size: many; j_call: TRBJ2-3; v_call: TRBV12-3/TRBV12-4; cdr3_aa: CASSFQGATDTQYF
clone_size: -; j_call: TRBJ2-1; v_call: TRBV27; cdr3_aa: CASSTGLNYNEQFF
clone_size: few; j_call: TRBJ1-5; v_call: TRBV28; cdr3_aa: CASRVPHSNQPQHF
clone_size: many; j_call: TRBJ1-2; v_call: TRBV4-3; cdr3_aa: CASSQEPVPNYGYTF
clone_size: many; j_call: TRBJ2-3; v_call: TRBV4-3; cdr3_aa: CASGTSGGTDTQYF
clone_size: few; j_call: TRBJ2-7; v_call: TRBV19; cdr3_aa: CANSPTGMYEQYF
clone_size: few; j_call: TRBJ2-7; v_call: TRBV4-3; cdr3_aa: CASSQWSAGGPRYEQYF
clone_size: few; j_call: TRBJ2-7; v_call: TRBV19; cdr3_aa: CASSLAWDGDYEQYF
clone_size: -; j_call: TRBJ2-7; v_call: TRBV29-1; cdr3_aa: CSVGGRGSSYEQYF
clone_size: few; j_call: TRBJ1-2; v_call: TRBV4-1; cdr3_aa: CASSQAPGHGYGYTF
clone_size: many; j_call: TRBJ1-5; v_call: TRBV6-5; cdr3_aa: CASSYSNSPFQPQHF
clone_size: -; j_call: TRBJ2-3; v_call: TRBV6-1; cdr3_aa: CASSARLALGGTDTQYF